Reported below is one TCR beta chain. These data are taken from a study of identical twins. TCRdb reanalysed the 5' RACE reads using MiXCR and keeps one entry per CDR3 protein. The data show 450,000 or so distinct CDR3 sequences, 13% to 15% seen once. V was cut by 3 bases and J by 2 bases, with 11 bases left in between. Germline CDR1 reads SGHDT; CDR2 reads YYEEEE. This CDR3 contains 15 residues. The sample also formed part of further work on yellow fever vaccine responses in identical twins.

V and J are TRBV5-6 and TRBJ2-2; D is perhaps TRBD1 (6 bases). Source material: CD4+ T cells sorted from blood. The TCR originated in a woman in her late teens or twenties in good health. The CDR3 nucleotides read TGTGCCAGCAGCTCTTTCGGGACAAACACCGGGGAGCTGTTTTTT. This gives the protein CASSSFGTNTGELFF. Supplemented by reference TRBV5-6 and TRBJ2-2, the full variable domain reads DAGVTQSPTHLIKTRGQQVTLRCSPKSGHDTVSWYQQALGQGPQFIFQYYEEEERQRGNFPDRFSGHQFPNYSSELNVNALLLGDSALYLCASSSFGTNTGELFFGEGSRLTVL.